This T cell receptor (beta chain) was documented in a study of T-cell memory formation after mild COVID-19. Notes on the study in general: Contracting clones from day 15 to 85 had balanced CD4/CD8; later expanders favoured CD4+.

The sample holds a few counts of this clonotype. Its matching antigen is unknown. In TCRdb, the 5' RACE reads were re-called with MiXCR into one record per CDR3 protein. The data hold about 360,000 distinct CDR3 sequences, with approximately 15% observed a single time. The CDR3 is 15 residues long. With 5 bases clipped from V and 1 base from J, the junction kept 2 bases outside the gene matches. Germline-derived CDR1 and CDR2 are MNHEY and SMNVEV (reference sequence). V gene TRBV27 combines with J gene TRBJ2-7; 13 bases map to TRBD2. Source material: PBMCs or a T cell subset sorted from them (not recorded which). The sequence was obtained from a young man who had mild COVID-19 (a few samples of this study predate the infection). Cell type and time point are not known. The CDR3 region is CASSPTSGGSYEQYV. The CDR3 nucleotides read TGTGCCAGCAGTCCGACTAGCGGGGGGTCCTACGAGCAGTACGTC.